This T cell receptor beta chain was documented in a study of blood T cell repertoires in COVID-19. Study as a whole: From the United States, Italy and Spain came samples of acute and convalescent COVID-19.

This CDR3 spans 16 amino acids. Per germline, CDR1 LNHDA and CDR2 SQIVND (reference sequence). V was cut by 6 bases and J by 8 bases, with 20 bases left in between. Grouping used clinical history reported by participants in a survey and questionnaire. Assay: immunoSEQ multiplex PCR; the TCRdb copy retains only in-frame clones and omits some. The table lists 200,000 to 250,000 clones, less than 85% of them singletons. Sequenced sample: PBMCs or T cells enriched from blood (not recorded which). This TCR came from a man aged 35 to 55 who had recovered from COVID-19. The J gene is TRBJ1-6, the V gene TRBV19; D is ambiguous. CDR3 amino acids: CASSGPRAGSDSPLHF. DNA of the CDR3: TGTGCCAGTAGCGGACCTAGGGCCGGGAGCGATTCACCCCTCCACTTT.